These 8 T cell receptor beta chains were all obtained from the same sample, sequenced in a study of blood T cell repertoires in COVID-19. The repertoire was sequenced with immunoSEQ multiplex PCR; TCRdb's copy has only in-frame clones and lacks some. Of about 93,000 clones listed, almost 80% were seen once; the top ten hold under 20%. What was sequenced was peripheral blood. These receptors all stem from a human donor in a cohort sampled during active COVID-19.

Of note for this clone: Within the sample, other DNA sequences also encode this same CDR3. The chain carries TRBV9 and TRBJ1-5; D remains unclear. Deletions cut 0 bases from V and 7 bases from J, with 14 bases between. Per germline, CDR1 SGDLS and CDR2 YYNGEE. The CDR3 runs to 15 residues. The CDR3 reads CASSVGAGLGQPQHF. CDR3 nucleotide sequence: TGTGCCAGCAGCGTAGGGGCGGGATTAGGGCAGCCCCAGCATTTT.

The genes are TRBV6-6 and TRBJ1-2; tentative D call: TRBD1 (5 bases). The CDR3 runs 12 residues. V gave up 4 bases and J gave up 8 bases, with 11 bases separating them. CDR1 and CDR2 from the germline V gene are MNHNY and SVGAGI (reference sequence). The CDR3 region is CASSWGEGGYTF. In DNA form, the CDR3 reads TGTGCCAGCAGTTGGGGGGAAGGAGGCTACACCTTC.

The chain combines TRBV19 with TRBJ1-4, with a weak D call TRBD1 (6 bases). The CDR3 loop spans 17 amino acids. Germline CDR1 is LNHDA and CDR2 is SQIVND (reference sequence). Trimming pared 2 bases from V and 2 bases from J, leaving 15 bases between. The CDR3 DNA is TGTGCCAGTAGTATACCCCAGGGGAGTGCCACTAATGAAAAACTGTTTTTT. Protein sequence: CASSIPQGSATNEKLFF.

The chain couples TRBV7-9 to TRBJ2-5; a weak D match, TRBD1 (5 bases). V lost 1 base to trimming and J lost 3 bases, with 15 bases between them. The CDR3 runs 16 residues. CDR1 and CDR2 from the germline V gene are SEHNR and FQNEAQ (reference sequence). CDR3 amino acids: CASSLVGRAGKETQYF. DNA of the CDR3: TGTGCCAGCAGCTTAGTAGGCAGGGCAGGGAAAGAGACCCAGTACTTC.

This chain's CDR3 is CASSIARGHEQFF. CDR3 bases: TGTGCCAGTAGTATAGCCAGGGGCCATGAGCAGTTCTTC. The chain couples TRBV19 to TRBJ2-1; maybe TRBD1 (6 bases). CDR3 size: 13 residues. CDR1 is LNHDA and CDR2 is SQIVND in the germline V gene (reference sequence). The V end lost 1 base, the J end lost 8 bases, and 9 bases lay between the germline ends.

The J gene is TRBJ2-1, the V gene TRBV9, with 7 bases lining up with TRBD1. Germline loops: CDR1 SGDLS, CDR2 YYNGEE. This CDR3 is built from 14 residues. The trim removed 4 bases at V and 9 bases at J, leaving 10 bases unmatched. This CDR3 reads CASSQGQITIEQFF. In DNA form, the CDR3 reads TGTGCCAGCAGCCAGGGACAGATCACGATTGAGCAGTTCTTC.

The chain has TRBV3-1 (or the pseudogene TRBV3-2) and TRBJ2-3; the D gene is possibly TRBD2 (5 bases). The CDR3 has 14 amino acids. The V end was cut by 1 base, the J end by 6 bases, with 11 bases between. The germline gives CDR1 LGHDT, CDR2 YNNKEL (reference sequence). The CDR3 loop is CASSQGVSGDTQYF. The CDR3 DNA reads TGTGCCAGCAGCCAAGGGGTATCGGGGGATACGCAGTATTTT.

This chain joins TRBV19 and TRBJ2-1; TRBD2 aligns across 7 bases. This CDR3 spans 11 amino acids. Germline V lookup: CDR1 LNHDA, CDR2 SQIVND (reference sequence). The junction had 5 bases not matched to a gene; V was cut back by 4 bases and J by 14 bases. The CDR3 region is CASSNGRGEFF. The CDR3, as DNA: TGTGCCAGTAGTAACGGACGGGGGGAGTTCTTC.